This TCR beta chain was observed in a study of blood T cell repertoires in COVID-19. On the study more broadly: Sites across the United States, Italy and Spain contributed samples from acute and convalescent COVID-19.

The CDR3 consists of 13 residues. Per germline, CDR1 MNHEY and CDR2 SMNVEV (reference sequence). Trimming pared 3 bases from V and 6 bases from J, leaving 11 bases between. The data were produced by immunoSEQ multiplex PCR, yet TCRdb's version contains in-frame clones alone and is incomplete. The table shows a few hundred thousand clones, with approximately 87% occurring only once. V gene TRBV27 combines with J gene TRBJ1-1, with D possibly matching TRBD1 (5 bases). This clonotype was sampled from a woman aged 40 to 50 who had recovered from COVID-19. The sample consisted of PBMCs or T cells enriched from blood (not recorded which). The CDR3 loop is CASSFRGAAEAFF. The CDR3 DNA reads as TGTGCCAGCAGTTTTAGGGGTGCGGCTGAAGCTTTCTTT.